These 6 T cell receptor beta chains were all obtained from the same sample, sequenced in a study of T cells in women clearing cervical HPV infection. Here immunoSEQ multiplex PCR was the method, and the copy in TCRdb shows in-frame clones only, minus some. The table for this sample gives about 36,000 clones. The sample consisted of blood buffy coat. The receptors stem from a woman between 18 and 70 years old with a cervical HPV16 infection that either progressed to CIN3+ or cleared (not recorded which).

Points on this clone: The CDR3 end falls 3 residues outside the read, so it is completed with the germline J gene. V and J are TRBV20-1 and TRBJ2-2, with TRBD2 as a possible D gene (5 bases). In germline, CDR1 is DFQATT, CDR2 SNEGSKA (reference sequence). Trimming removed 3 bases at V and 6 bases at J, with 11 bases between. The length of the CDR3 is 13 residues. CDR3 DNA (partial): TGCAGTGCTAGCCCCCGAGGGCCCGGGGAG. This sequence encodes CSASPRGPGE. The whole CDR3 protein is CSASPRGPGELFF.

Notes on this clone: The CDR3 extends 3 residues past the end of the read, so its final part is completed from the germline J gene. Other DNA variants within this sample encode the same CDR3. This chain uses TRBV5-1 with TRBJ1-2; 9 nucleotides align to TRBD1. CDR1 and CDR2 (germline): SGHRS, YFSETQ. The CDR3 sequence is 13 residues long. The CDR3 is CASSSTGGRGYTF. The covered CDR3 bases are TGCGCCAGCAGCTCAACAGGGGGCCGGGGC. The whole variable domain, remainder taken from reference TRBV5-1 and TRBJ1-2, is KAGVTQTPRYLIKTRGQQVTLSCSPISGHRSVSWYQQTPGQGLQFLFEYFSETQRNKGNFPGRFSGRQFSNSRSEMNVSTLELGDSALYLCASSSTGGRGYTFGSGTRLTVV.

A word on this clone: The read ends 3 residues before the CDR3 terminus; that terminus is restored from the germline J gene. The chain recombines TRBV10-3 with TRBJ1-2; possible D gene TRBD1, 5 bases. From germline, CDR1 is ENHRY and CDR2 SYGVKD. The CDR3 contains 12 residues. The V end lost 7 bases, the J end lost 5 bases, and 11 bases lay between the germline ends. The DNA read from the CDR3 is TGTGCCATCACCCCCGGGGGGTATGGC. Its protein product is CAITPGGYG. The entire CDR3 sequence reads CAITPGGYGYTF.

Regarding this clone: Read sequence stops 3 residues before the CDR3 end, and the germline J gene provides the missing end. This chain links TRBV20-1 with TRBJ2-7, with 8 bases matching TRBD1. The CDR3 totals 12 residues. Germline lookup yields CDR1 DFQATT and CDR2 SNEGSKA (reference sequence). The junction had 5 bases not matched to a gene; V was cut back by 7 bases and J by 3 bases. The sequenced CDR3 bases are TGCAGTGTGGGACAGGCTAACTACGAG. Its protein product is CSVGQANYE. In full, the CDR3 is CSVGQANYEQYF.

As to this clone: The CDR3 extends 3 residues past the end of the read, so its final part is completed from the germline J gene. This sample also contains other DNA sequences that code for the same CDR3. The chain has TRBV18 and TRBJ1-1; D gene ambiguous. The CDR3 extends over 13 amino acids. Germline V gene lookup returns CDR1 KGHSH and CDR2 LQKENI. V shed 1 base and J shed 1 base, with 4 bases lying between them. Here the CDR3 reads CASSPQGNTEAFF. The CDR3 bases that were read are TGTGCCAGCTCACCACAGGGGAACACTGAA. Based on the CDR3 plus reference TRBV18 and TRBJ1-1, the full variable domain is NAGVMQNPRHLVRRRGQEARLRCSPMKGHSHVYWYRQLPEEGLKFMVYLQKENIIDESGMPKERFSAEFPKEGPSILRIQQVVRGDSAAYFCASSPQGNTEAFFGQGTRLTVV.

With respect to this clone: The CDR3 is cut off 3 residues early in the read; its end comes from the germline J gene. This sequence joins TRBV5-1 and TRBJ1-4, with 11 bases fitting TRBD1. This CDR3 has 15 amino acids. Germline values: CDR1 SGHRS, CDR2 YFSETQ. CDR3 protein: CASSRGQGDNSPLFF. The part of the CDR3 DNA that was read is TGCGCCAGCAGCAGGGGACAGGGGGACAATTCACCA.